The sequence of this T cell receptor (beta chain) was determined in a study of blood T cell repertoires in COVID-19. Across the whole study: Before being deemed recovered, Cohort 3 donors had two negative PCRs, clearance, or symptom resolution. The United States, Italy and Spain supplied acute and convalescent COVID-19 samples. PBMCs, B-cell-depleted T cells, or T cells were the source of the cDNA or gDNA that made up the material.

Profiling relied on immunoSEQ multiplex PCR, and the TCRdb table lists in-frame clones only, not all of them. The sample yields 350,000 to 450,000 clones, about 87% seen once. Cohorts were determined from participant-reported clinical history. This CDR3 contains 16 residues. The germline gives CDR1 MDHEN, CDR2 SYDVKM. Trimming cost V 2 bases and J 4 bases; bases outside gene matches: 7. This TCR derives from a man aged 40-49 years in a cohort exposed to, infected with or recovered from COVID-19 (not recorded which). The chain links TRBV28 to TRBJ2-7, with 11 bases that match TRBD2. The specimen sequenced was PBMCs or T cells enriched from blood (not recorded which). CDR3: CASSLPPSGRLYEQYF. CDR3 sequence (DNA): TGTGCCAGCAGTTTACCCCCTAGCGGGAGGTTGTACGAGCAGTACTTC.